What follows are 8 T cell receptor beta chains derived from one specimen sequenced in a study of blood T cell repertoires in COVID-19. Clones were sequenced by immunoSEQ multiplex PCR, and TCRdb holds only the in-frame ones, with some missing. The sample has about 210,000 clones; 82% are singletons. The sequenced material came from peripheral blood. All receptors derive from a woman in her 40s with acute or convalescent COVID-19.

The chain links TRBV6-5 to TRBJ2-2; weak D call: TRBD2 (5 bases). The CDR3 is made up of 13 amino acids. With 0 bases removed from V and 7 bases from J, the gap between germline ends came to 6 bases. Germline CDR1 is MNHEY and CDR2 is SVGAGI. CDR3 in amino acids: CASSYSAGGELFF. In DNA form, the CDR3 reads TGTGCCAGCAGTTACTCGGCGGGCGGGGAGCTGTTTTTT.

The chain couples TRBV5-1 to TRBJ2-3; 9 nucleotides agree with TRBD1. Trimming cost V 0 bases and J 5 bases; bases outside gene matches: 7. Germline V gene lookup returns CDR1 SGHRS and CDR2 YFSETQ. There are 16 residues in the CDR3. The CDR3 is CASSLGDREFRDTQYF. The CDR3 DNA follows: TGCGCCAGCAGCTTGGGGGACAGGGAGTTTCGAGATACGCAGTATTTT.

The genes are TRBV10-1 and TRBJ1-2; no clear D gene. This CDR3 has 12 amino acids. Trimming removed 5 bases from V and 2 bases from J, with 6 bases in between. Germline CDR1 WNHNN, CDR2 SYGVQD (reference sequence). The CDR3 region is CASSNTNYGYTF. CDR3 DNA: TGCGCCAGCAGTAACACCAACTATGGCTACACCTTC.

This chain links TRBV19 with TRBJ2-2; no reliable D call. Germline V gene data show CDR1 as LNHDA and CDR2 as SQIVND (reference sequence). The CDR3 is 16 amino acids. V dropped 2 bases and J dropped 0 bases, with 10 bases sitting between them. The CDR3 nucleotides are TGTGCCAGTAGTATATTGCTGAGCGCGAACACCGGGGAGCTGTTTTTT. Protein: CASSILLSANTGELFF.

The chain recombines TRBV5-1 with TRBJ2-2; 8 bases are a match to TRBD1. The J segment lost 3 bases and the V segment lost 0 bases, leaving 7 bases of the junction unmatched. The CDR3 runs to 17 residues. Per the germline V gene, CDR1 is SGHRS and CDR2 is YFSETQ. CDR3 sequence reads: CASSLAMQGAHTGELFF. In nucleotides, the CDR3 is TGCGCCAGCAGCTTGGCCATGCAGGGGGCGCACACCGGGGAGCTGTTTTTT.

The CDR3 region is CASSLGTTNTGELFF. In DNA, the CDR3 is TGTGCCAGCTCACTTGGGACAACGAACACCGGGGAGCTGTTTTTT. The rearrangement links TRBV18 to TRBJ2-2; a possible D gene is TRBD1 (6 bases). Trimming stripped 4 bases from V and 0 bases from J, with 9 bases between. Germline-derived CDR1 and CDR2 are KGHSH and LQKENI. This CDR3 region has 15 residues.

The V and J genes are TRBV4-3 and TRBJ2-1; 8 bases match TRBD2. There are 16 residues in the CDR3. Germline V gene lookup returns CDR1 LGHNA and CDR2 YSLEER. V trimming: 0 bases; J trimming: 4 bases; junction bases outside the gene matches: 5. CDR3 bases: TGCGCCAGCAGCCAAGAGATAGCGGGATTTTACAATGAGCAGTTCTTC. As protein: CASSQEIAGFYNEQFF.

The chain uses TRBV27 and TRBJ1-4; D is uncertain. This CDR3 contains 13 residues. Germline V gives CDR1 MNHEY, CDR2 SMNVEV (reference sequence). The CDR3 sequence: CASSQETGEKLFF. CDR3 coding DNA: TGTGCGTCTAGCCAGGAAACTGGGGAAAAACTGTTTTTT. Full variable domain (rest looked up from reference TRBV27 and TRBJ1-4): EAQVTQNPRYLITVTGKKLTVTCSQNMNHEYMSWYRQDPGLGLRQIYYSMNVEVTDKGDVPEGYKVSRKEKRNFPLILESPSPNQTSLYFCASSQETGEKLFFGSGTQLSVL.